The T cell receptor (beta chain) under discussion was sequenced for a study of blood T cell repertoires in COVID-19. Study-level information: T cells, B-cell-depleted T cells, or PBMCs provided the cDNA or gDNA that served as material.

The germline V gene encodes CDR1 MDHEN and CDR2 SYDVKM. Trimming stripped 4 bases from V and 5 bases from J, with 22 bases between. This CDR3 has 17 amino acids. This table comes from immunoSEQ multiplex PCR, and its TCRdb copy is limited to in-frame clones, with some not included. The table includes tens of thousands of clones, around 83% detected once. Enrolment of Seattle patients took place during active infection, and they were followed longitudinally. The sample comprised peripheral blood. This receptor was taken from a man over 45 with COVID-19, enrolled during active disease. The chain carries TRBV28 and TRBJ2-3; tentative D call: TRBD2 (7 bases). The CDR3 DNA reads TGTGCCAGCAGTTCTTATAAGGGGGAGGGCCAGGGAGATACGCAGTATTTT. Encoded protein: CASSSYKGEGQGDTQYF.